This T cell receptor (beta chain) stems from a study of cytomegalovirus exposure and HLA in healthy donors. Whole-study results and caveats: Sequences of the TCR beta chain were said to predict the HLA-A and HLA-B alleles of most subjects accurately.

Concerning this clone: Its antigen is as yet unknown.

This PCR relied on a set of 60 Vbeta primers and 13 Jbeta primers. Repertoires were generated with immunoSEQ multiplex PCR, while TCRdb's copy carries only in-frame clones and drops some. The sample includes 85,000 to 100,000 clones, under 65% of them seen just once. Deletions cut 4 bases from V and 0 bases from J, with 25 bases between. This CDR3 spans 19 amino acids. CDR1 SEHNR and CDR2 FQNEAQ come from the germline V gene (reference sequence). V and J are TRBV7-9 and TRBJ2-7, with D possibly TRBD2 on 6 matching bases. This receptor was taken from a man between 60 and 75 years old in good health and CMV-seronegative. The sample comprised PBMCs. CDR3 nucleotides: TGTGCCAGCAGCTCTTTCCCGGGAGCTAAAAGTGGTAGCTCCTACGAGCAGTACTTC. Protein: CASSSFPGAKSGSSYEQYF.